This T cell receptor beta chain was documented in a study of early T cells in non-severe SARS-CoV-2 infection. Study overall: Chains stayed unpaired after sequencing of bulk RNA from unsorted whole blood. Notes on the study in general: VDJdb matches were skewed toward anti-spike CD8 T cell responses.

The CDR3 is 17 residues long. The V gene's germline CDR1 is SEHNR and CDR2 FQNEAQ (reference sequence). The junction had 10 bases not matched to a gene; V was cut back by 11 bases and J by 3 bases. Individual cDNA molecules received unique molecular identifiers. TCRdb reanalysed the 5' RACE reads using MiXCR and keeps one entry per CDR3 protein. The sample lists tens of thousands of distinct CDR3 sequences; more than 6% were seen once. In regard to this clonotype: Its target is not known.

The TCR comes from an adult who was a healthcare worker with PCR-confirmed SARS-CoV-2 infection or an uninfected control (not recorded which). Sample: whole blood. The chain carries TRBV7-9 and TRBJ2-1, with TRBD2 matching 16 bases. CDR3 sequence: CACKPGLAGGVYNEQFF. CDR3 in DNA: TGTGCCTGTAAACCGGGACTAGCGGGAGGGGTCTACAATGAGCAGTTCTTC.